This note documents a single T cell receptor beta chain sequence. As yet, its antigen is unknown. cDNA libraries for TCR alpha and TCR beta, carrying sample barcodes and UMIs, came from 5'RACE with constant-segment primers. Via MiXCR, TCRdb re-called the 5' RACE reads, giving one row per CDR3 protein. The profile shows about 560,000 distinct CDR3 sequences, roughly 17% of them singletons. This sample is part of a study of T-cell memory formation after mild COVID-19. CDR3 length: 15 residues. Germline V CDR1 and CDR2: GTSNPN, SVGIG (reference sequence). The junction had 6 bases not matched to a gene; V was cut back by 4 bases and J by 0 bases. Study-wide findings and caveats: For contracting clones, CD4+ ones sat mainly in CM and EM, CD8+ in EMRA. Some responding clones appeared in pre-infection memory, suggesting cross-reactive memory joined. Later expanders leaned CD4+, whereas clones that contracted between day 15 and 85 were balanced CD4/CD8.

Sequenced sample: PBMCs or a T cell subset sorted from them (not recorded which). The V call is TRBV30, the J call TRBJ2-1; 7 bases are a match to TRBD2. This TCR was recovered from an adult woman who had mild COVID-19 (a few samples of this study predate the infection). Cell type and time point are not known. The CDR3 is CAWISGGSSYNEQFF. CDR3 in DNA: TGTGCCTGGATATCGGGCGGGAGCTCCTACAATGAGCAGTTCTTC.